A single sample is the source of the 16 T cell receptor beta chains below, sequenced in a study of T cell responses to AZD1222 COVID-19 vaccine. Sequencing used immunoSEQ multiplex PCR; TCRdb keeps in-frame clones, though not all of them. Here the sample spans under 140,000 clones, 94% being singletons. The source was peripheral blood, collected 28 days after the second AZD1222 dose. These receptors originate from an adult who received the AZD1222 COVID-19 vaccine.

This sequence joins TRBV10-3 and TRBJ1-1; the D is unclear. The CDR3 is 13 residues long. V shed 6 bases and J shed 1 base, with 9 bases lying between them. CDR1 ENHRY and CDR2 SYGVKD come from the germline V gene. CDR3 residues: CAISEQGNTEAFF. CDR3 DNA: TGTGCCATCAGCGAGCAAGGGAACACTGAAGCTTTCTTT.

The chain employs TRBV30 and TRBJ1-6; tentative D call: TRBD1 (5 bases). The V end lost 4 bases, the J end lost 9 bases, and 10 bases lay between the germline ends. Germline V CDR1 and CDR2: GTSNPN, SVGIG (reference sequence). The CDR3 runs 12 residues. The CDR3 DNA reads as TGTGCCTGGACGGGGGTTGGTTCACCCCTCCACTTT. Translation: CAWTGVGSPLHF.

The CDR3 bases are TGTGCCAGCTCACCGGGCCCTGGACAAGGCTACACCTTC. Translating it yields CASSPGPGQGYTF. The chain recombines TRBV18 with TRBJ1-2, with a tentative D call TRBD1 (5 bases). Germline loops: CDR1 KGHSH, CDR2 LQKENI. The ends were cut back, 3 bases at V and 8 bases at J, with 13 bases in the middle. The CDR3 covers 13 residues.

The chain joins TRBV2 to TRBJ1-1; weak D call: TRBD1 (5 bases). Between the trimmed V and J ends, which lost 4 bases and 0 bases, there was a span of 12 bases. CDR3 length: 15 residues. Germline assignment: CDR1 SNHLY and CDR2 FYNNEI. The CDR3 nucleotides read TGTGCCAGCAGTGTCTGGGGCATACTGAACACTGAAGCTTTCTTT. This encodes CASSVWGILNTEAFF.

The rearrangement links TRBV3-1 (or the pseudogene TRBV3-2) to TRBJ1-2, with D perhaps matching TRBD1 (5 bases). Germline-derived CDR1 and CDR2 are LGHDT and YNNKEL (reference sequence). The CDR3 covers 15 residues. With 3 bases removed from V and 4 bases from J, the gap between germline ends came to 15 bases. The DNA for the CDR3 is TGTGCCAGCAGCCAGGCCCACAGCGGGGGCTATGGCTACACCTTC. Its translation is CASSQAHSGGYGYTF.

The V gene is TRBV4-1, the J gene TRBJ1-2, with 9 bases fitting TRBD1. The CDR3 loop spans 15 amino acids. The V gene's germline CDR1 is MGHRA and CDR2 YSYEKL. The V gene end was trimmed by 4 bases and the J gene end by 2 bases; junction bases not matched to a gene: 5. CDR3 region: CASSRWDRENYGYTF. The CDR3 bases are TGCGCCAGCAGCCGCTGGGACAGGGAAAACTATGGCTACACCTTC.

This chain uses TRBV7-2 with TRBJ1-2; a possible D gene is TRBD1 (5 bases). V was clipped by 1 base and J by 7 bases, with 10 bases between them. The CDR3 is 13 residues long. Germline V gene data show CDR1 as SGHTA and CDR2 as FQGNSA. The CDR3 DNA reads TGTGCCAGCAGCTTAGTCAGGGAGGGTGGCTACACCTTC. Translating it yields CASSLVREGGYTF.

This chain joins TRBV6-1 and TRBJ1-2; D uncertain. Germline CDR1 is MNHNS and CDR2 is SASEGT. The ends were cut back, 2 bases at V and 4 bases at J, with 5 bases in the middle. The CDR3 runs 12 residues. CDR3 DNA: TGTGCCAGCAGTGAAACAGCCTATGGCTACACCTTC. The encoded protein is CASSETAYGYTF.

The chain links TRBV28 to TRBJ1-2, with TRBD1 matching over 7 bases. The trim removed 10 bases at V and 7 bases at J, leaving 15 bases unmatched. This CDR3 region has 14 residues. The V gene's germline CDR1 is MDHEN and CDR2 SYDVKM. The CDR3 region has the DNA TGTGCCACCACGGGGAGTAAGGGGGCGAGTGGCTACACCTTC. Protein sequence: CATTGSKGASGYTF.

This clone was detected only a few times. The rearrangement uses TRBV14 and TRBJ1-2, with D unclear. The germline V and J ends were trimmed by 1 base and 7 bases, with 10 bases remaining between them. Germline values: CDR1 SGHDN, CDR2 FVKESK. This CDR3 is built from 13 residues. CDR3 sequence (DNA): TGTGCCAGCAGCCAAGGGAGGAGCCTTGGCTACACCTTC. Residues: CASSQGRSLGYTF.

This clone appeared a few times. V usage is TRBV30 and J usage is TRBJ1-2, with 7 positions matching TRBD1. This CDR3 is built from 14 residues. The V segment lost 5 bases and the J segment 5 bases; nucleotides outside the gene matches: 11. Germline assignment: CDR1 GTSNPN and CDR2 SVGIG (reference sequence). The CDR3 spells CAWSPRGEPYGYTF. For the CDR3, the DNA is TGTGCCTGGTCCCCCAGGGGGGAGCCGTATGGCTACACCTTC.

This clone was seen a single time. V and J are TRBV2 and TRBJ1-3; weak D call: TRBD1 (6 bases). The CDR3 length is 15 residues. The ends were cut back, 0 bases at V and 2 bases at J, with 8 bases in the middle. The germline gives CDR1 SNHLY, CDR2 FYNNEI. CDR3 DNA sequence: TGTGCCAGCAGTGAAGCTGGGACAACTGGAAACACCATATATTTT. It yields the protein CASSEAGTTGNTIYF.

On this clone: In the same sample, other DNA sequences code for this CDR3. The chain carries TRBV10-3 and TRBJ2-5, with 7 bases lining up with TRBD1. The J segment lost 3 bases and the V segment lost 3 bases, leaving 1 base of the junction unmatched. The CDR3 has 13 amino acids. The germline V gene encodes CDR1 ENHRY and CDR2 SYGVKD. In nucleotides, the CDR3 is TGTGCCATCAGTGACGGGACAGAAGAGACCCAGTACTTC. Translated, it gives CAISDGTEETQYF.

V is TRBV3-1 (or the pseudogene TRBV3-2) and J is TRBJ2-1; D may match TRBD1 or TRBD2 (5 bases each). CDR1 is LGHDT and CDR2 is YNNKEL in the germline V gene (reference sequence). The CDR3 contains 16 residues. Trimming stripped 6 bases from V and 0 bases from J, with 15 bases between. In DNA form, the CDR3 reads TGTGCCAGCAGACCGACCGGGACCATCTCCTACAATGAGCAGTTCTTC. Its protein is CASRPTGTISYNEQFF.

The chain recombines TRBV7-9 with TRBJ1-2, with D possibly matching TRBD1 (5 bases). Trimming shortened V by 3 bases and J by 7 bases, and 15 bases separated the two germline ends. The CDR3 extends over 14 amino acids. Germline V gives CDR1 SEHNR, CDR2 FQNEAQ (reference sequence). CDR3 DNA: TGTGCCAGCAGCTTGGAGGGGTTCAACAGTGGCTACACCTTC. Its translation: CASSLEGFNSGYTF.

This chain joins TRBV28 and TRBJ2-7; D is unresolved. CDR1 is MDHEN and CDR2 is SYDVKM in the germline V gene. Trimming took 6 bases from V and 2 from J, leaving 14 bases between them. The CDR3 has 14 residues. CDR3 nucleotide sequence: TGTGCCAGCAGCGGACCCGAGGCCGCCTACGAGCAGTACTTC. Translated: CASSGPEAAYEQYF.